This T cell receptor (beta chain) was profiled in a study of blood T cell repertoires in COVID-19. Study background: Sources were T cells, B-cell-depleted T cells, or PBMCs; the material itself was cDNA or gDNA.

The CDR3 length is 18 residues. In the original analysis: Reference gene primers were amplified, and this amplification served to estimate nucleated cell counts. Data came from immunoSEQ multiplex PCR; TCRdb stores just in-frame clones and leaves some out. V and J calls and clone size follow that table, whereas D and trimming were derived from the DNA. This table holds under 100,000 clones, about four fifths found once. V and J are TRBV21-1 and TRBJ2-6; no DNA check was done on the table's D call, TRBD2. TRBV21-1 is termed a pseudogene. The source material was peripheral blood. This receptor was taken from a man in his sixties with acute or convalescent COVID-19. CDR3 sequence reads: CASSKDGKYRSGANVLTF. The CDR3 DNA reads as TGTGCCAGCAGCAAAGACGGGAAGTATCGCTCTGGGGCCAACGTCCTGACTTTC.